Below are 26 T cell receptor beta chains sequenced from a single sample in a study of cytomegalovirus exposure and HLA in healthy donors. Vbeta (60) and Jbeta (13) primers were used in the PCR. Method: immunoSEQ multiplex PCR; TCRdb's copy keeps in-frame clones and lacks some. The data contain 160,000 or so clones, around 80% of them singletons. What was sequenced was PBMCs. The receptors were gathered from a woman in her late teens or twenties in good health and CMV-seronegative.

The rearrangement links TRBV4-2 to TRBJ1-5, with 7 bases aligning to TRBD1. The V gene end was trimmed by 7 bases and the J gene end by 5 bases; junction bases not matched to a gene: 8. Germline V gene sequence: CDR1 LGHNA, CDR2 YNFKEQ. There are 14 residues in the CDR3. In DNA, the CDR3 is TGTGCCAGCACCCGTATAGGGGGCGATCAGCCCCAGCATTTT. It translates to CASTRIGGDQPQHF.

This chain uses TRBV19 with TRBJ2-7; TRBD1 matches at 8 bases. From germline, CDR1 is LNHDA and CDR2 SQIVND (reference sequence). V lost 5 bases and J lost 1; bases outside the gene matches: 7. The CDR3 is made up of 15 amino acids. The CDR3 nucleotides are TGTGCCAGTAGTCTTTCTACAGGGGGTTCCTACGAGCAGTACTTC. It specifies CASSLSTGGSYEQYF.

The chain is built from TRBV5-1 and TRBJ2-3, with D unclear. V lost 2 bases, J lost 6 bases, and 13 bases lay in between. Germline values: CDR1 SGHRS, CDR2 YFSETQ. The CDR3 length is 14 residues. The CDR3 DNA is TGCGCCAGCAGCTTCCTGTTTCTCAGGGATACGCAGTATTTT. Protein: CASSFLFLRDTQYF. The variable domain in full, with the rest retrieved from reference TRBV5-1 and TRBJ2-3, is KAGVTQTPRYLIKTRGQQVTLSCSPISGHRSVSWYQQTPGQGLQFLFEYFSETQRNKGNFPGRFSGRQFSNSRSEMNVSTLELGDSALYLCASSFLFLRDTQYFGPGTRLTVL.

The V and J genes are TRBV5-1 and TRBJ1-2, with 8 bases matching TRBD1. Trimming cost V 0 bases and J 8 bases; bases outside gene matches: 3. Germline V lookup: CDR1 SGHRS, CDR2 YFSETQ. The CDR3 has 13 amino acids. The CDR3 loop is CASSLVDREGYTF. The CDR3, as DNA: TGCGCCAGCAGCTTGGTGGACAGGGAAGGCTACACCTTC.

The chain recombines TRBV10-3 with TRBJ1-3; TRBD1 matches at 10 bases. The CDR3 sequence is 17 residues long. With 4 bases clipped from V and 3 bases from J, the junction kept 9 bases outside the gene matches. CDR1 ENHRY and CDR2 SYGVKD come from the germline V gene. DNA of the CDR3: TGTGCCATCAGTGGACAGGGGGCGGTTTCTCTTGGAAACACCATATATTTT. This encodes CAISGQGAVSLGNTIYF.

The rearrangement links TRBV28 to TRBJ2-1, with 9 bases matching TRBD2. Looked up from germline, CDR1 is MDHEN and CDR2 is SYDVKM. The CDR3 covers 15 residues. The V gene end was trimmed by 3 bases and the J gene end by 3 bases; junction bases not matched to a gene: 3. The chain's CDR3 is CASSFMRGGYNEQFF. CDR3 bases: TGTGCCAGCAGTTTCATGCGGGGGGGCTACAATGAGCAGTTCTTC.

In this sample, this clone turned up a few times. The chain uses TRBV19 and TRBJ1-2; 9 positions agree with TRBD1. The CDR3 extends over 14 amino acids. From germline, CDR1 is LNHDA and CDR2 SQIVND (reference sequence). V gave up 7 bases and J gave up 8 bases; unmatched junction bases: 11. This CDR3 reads CASTRDRDTSGYTF. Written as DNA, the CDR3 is TGTGCCAGTACCAGGGACAGGGATACGAGCGGCTACACCTTC.

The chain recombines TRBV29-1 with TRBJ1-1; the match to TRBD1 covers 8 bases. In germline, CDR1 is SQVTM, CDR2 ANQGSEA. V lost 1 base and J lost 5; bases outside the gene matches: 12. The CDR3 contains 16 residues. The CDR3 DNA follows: TGCAGCGTTGAAGTCGTTGGCAGGGGGCGCCGAACTGAAGCTTTCTTT. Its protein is CSVEVVGRGRRTEAFF.

CDR3 protein: CASIQDSNYGYTF. The CDR3 DNA sequence: TGTGCCAGCATTCAGGACAGTAACTATGGCTACACCTTC. The rearrangement uses TRBV6-5 and TRBJ1-2; D might be TRBD1 (6 bases). The CDR3 is 13 amino acids. Between the trimmed V and J ends, which lost 7 bases and 1 base, there was a span of 10 bases. Per germline, CDR1 MNHEY and CDR2 SVGAGI.

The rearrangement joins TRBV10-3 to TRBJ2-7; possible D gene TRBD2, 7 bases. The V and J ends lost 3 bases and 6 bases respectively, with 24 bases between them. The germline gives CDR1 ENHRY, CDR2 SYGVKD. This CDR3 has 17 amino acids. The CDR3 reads CAISDFGGGPSSGEQYF. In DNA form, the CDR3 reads TGTGCCATCAGTGATTTTGGGGGGGGGCCCTCCTCGGGCGAGCAGTACTTC.

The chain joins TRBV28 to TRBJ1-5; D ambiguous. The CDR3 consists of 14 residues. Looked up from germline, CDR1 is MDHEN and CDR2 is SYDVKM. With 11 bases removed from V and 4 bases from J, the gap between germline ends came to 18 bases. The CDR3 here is CAARLMQRNQPQHF. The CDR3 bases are TGTGCCGCCCGATTAATGCAGCGGAATCAGCCCCAGCATTTT.

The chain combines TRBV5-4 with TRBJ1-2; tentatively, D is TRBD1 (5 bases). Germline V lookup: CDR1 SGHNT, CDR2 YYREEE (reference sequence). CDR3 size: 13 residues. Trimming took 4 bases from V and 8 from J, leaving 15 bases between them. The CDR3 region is CASSPEGPQGYTF. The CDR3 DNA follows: TGTGCCAGCAGCCCGGAGGGGCCCCAAGGCTACACCTTC.

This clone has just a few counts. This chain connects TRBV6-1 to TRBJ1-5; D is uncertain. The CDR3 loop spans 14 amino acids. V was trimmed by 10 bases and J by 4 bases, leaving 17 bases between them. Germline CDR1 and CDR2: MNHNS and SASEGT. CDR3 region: CATDLTGYNQPQHF. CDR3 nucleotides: TGTGCCACCGACTTGACGGGTTATAATCAGCCCCAGCATTTT.

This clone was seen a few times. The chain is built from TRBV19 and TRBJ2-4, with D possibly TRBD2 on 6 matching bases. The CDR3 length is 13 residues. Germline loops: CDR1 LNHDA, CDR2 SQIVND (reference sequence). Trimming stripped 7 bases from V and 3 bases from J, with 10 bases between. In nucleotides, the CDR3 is TGTGCCAGTACAGGAGGGGACAAAAACATTCAGTACTTC. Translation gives CASTGGDKNIQYF.

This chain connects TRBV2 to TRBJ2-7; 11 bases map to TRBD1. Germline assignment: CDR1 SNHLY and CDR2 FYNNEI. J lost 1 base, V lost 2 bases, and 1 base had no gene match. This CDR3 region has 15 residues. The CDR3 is CASSERDRGSYEQYF. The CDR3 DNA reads TGTGCCAGCAGTGAACGGGACAGGGGGTCCTACGAGCAGTACTTC.

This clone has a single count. The CDR3 DNA sequence: TGCGCCAGCAGCTTGGGCACAAACTACGAGCAGTACTTC. This sequence encodes CASSLGTNYEQYF. This chain joins TRBV5-1 and TRBJ2-7; D uncertain. Germline loops: CDR1 SGHRS, CDR2 YFSETQ. This CDR3 spans 13 amino acids. Trimming cost V 0 bases and J 3 bases, with 7 bases left between them.

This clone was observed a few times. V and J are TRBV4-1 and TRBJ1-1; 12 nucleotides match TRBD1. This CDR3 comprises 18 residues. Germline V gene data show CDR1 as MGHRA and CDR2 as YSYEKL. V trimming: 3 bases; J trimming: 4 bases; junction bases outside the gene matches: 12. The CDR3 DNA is TGCGCCAGCAGCCATGGGAACCGGGACAGGGGGCGTGCCACTGAAGCTTTCTTT. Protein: CASSHGNRDRGRATEAFF.

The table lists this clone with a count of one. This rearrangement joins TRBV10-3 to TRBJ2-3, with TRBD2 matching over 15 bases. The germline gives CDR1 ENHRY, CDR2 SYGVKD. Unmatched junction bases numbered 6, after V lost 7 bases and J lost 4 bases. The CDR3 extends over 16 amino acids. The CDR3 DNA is TGTGCCATCAACCCGGGACTAGCGGGGGGTCCAGATACGCAGTATTTT. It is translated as CAINPGLAGGPDTQYF.

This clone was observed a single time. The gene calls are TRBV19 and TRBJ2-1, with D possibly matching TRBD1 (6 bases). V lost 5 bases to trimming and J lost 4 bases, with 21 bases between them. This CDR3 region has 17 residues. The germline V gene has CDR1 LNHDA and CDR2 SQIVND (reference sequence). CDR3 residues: CASSGSKGQIIYNEQFF. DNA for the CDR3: TGTGCCAGTAGTGGCTCGAAGGGACAAATCATATACAATGAGCAGTTCTTC.

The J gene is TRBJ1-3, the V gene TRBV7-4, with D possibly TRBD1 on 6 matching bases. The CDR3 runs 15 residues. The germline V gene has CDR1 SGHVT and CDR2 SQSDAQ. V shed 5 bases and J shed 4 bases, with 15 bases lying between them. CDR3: CASSLQGYVGNTIYF. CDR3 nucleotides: TGTGCCAGCAGCCTACAGGGTTACGTGGGAAACACCATATATTTT. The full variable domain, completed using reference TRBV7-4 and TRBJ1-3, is GAGVSQSPRYKVAKRGRDVALRCDSISGHVTLYWYRQTLGQGSEVLTYSQSDAQRDKSGRPSGRFSAERPERSVSTLKIQRTEQGDSAVYLCASSLQGYVGNTIYFGEGSWLTVV.

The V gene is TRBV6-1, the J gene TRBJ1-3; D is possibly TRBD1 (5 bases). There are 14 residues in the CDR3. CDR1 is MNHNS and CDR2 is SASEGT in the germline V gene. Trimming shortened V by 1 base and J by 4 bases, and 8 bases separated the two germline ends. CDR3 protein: CASSEEGVGNTIYF. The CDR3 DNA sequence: TGTGCCAGCAGTGAAGAAGGGGTGGGAAACACCATATATTTT.

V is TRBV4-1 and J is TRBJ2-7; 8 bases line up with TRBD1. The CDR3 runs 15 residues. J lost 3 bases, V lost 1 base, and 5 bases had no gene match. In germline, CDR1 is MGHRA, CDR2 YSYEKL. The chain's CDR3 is CASSQVAGQVYEQYF. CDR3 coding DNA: TGCGCCAGCAGCCAAGTCGCGGGACAGGTCTACGAGCAGTACTTC.

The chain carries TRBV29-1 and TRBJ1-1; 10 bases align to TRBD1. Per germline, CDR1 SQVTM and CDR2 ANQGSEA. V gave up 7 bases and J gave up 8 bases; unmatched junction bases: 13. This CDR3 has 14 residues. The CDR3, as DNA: TGCAGCGGGAGGTTAGGGGACAGGGGAAACGAAGCTTTCTTT. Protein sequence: CSGRLGDRGNEAFF. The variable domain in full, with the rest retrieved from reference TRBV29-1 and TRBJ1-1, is SAVISQKPSRDICQRGTSLTIQCQVDSQVTMMFWYRQQPGQSLTLIATANQGSEATYESGFVIDKFPISRPNLTFSTLTVSNMSPEDSSIYLCSGRLGDRGNEAFFGQGTRLTVV.

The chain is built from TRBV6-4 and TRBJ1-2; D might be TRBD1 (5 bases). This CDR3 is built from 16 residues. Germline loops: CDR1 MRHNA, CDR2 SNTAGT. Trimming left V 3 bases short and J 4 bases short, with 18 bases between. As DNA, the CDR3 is TGTGCCAGCAGTGAACTTGCACAGGCCAACCCCTATGGCTACACCTTC. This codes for CASSELAQANPYGYTF.

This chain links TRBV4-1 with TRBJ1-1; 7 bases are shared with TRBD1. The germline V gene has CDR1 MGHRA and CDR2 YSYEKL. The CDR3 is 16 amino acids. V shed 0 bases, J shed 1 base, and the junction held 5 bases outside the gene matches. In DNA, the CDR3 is TGCGCCAGCAGCCAAGATGGCGCAGGGGGGAACACTGAAGCTTTCTTT. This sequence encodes CASSQDGAGGNTEAFF.

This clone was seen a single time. CDR3 residues: CASLDNWGNQPQHF. In nucleotides, the CDR3 is TGTGCCAGTTTGGACAATTGGGGCAATCAGCCCCAGCATTTT. The rearrangement uses TRBV19 and TRBJ1-5; D is perhaps TRBD1 (5 bases). With 8 bases removed from V and 2 bases from J, the gap between germline ends came to 13 bases. Germline V gives CDR1 LNHDA, CDR2 SQIVND (reference sequence). The CDR3 sequence is 14 residues long.